A selection of T cell receptor beta chains follows, all from one sample in a study of shared clonotypes between healthy human individuals. TCRdb's copy holds only in-frame clones and misses some; the assay was immunoSEQ multiplex PCR. The table lists some 790,000 clones, approximately 77% of them singletons. Material: memory CD4+ T cells sorted from blood. Every receptor here comes from a woman in her thirties in good health. The CDR3 runs from the conserved cysteine through the conserved F or W. The D gene is left open where the match is weak. A clone size is listed for some rows: how often the clone was seen (once, few, many), or a class if it is expanded.

abundance | d_gene | j_gene | v_gene | CDR3nt | CDR3aa
. | . | TRBJ1-4 | TRBV7-9 | TGTGCCAGCAGCCAACAGGGTATGAATGAAAAACTGTTTTTT | CASSQQGMNEKLFF
. | . | TRBJ1-5 | TRBV19 | TGTGCCAGTAGTATAGGAGGATTCACGGACGGAGTAAATCAGCCCCAGCATTTT | CASSIGGFTDGVNQPQHF
once | . | TRBJ2-1 | TRBV7-2 | TGTGCCAGCAGCTTGACTCTTGGGACGGGGAATGAGCAGTTCTTC | CASSLTLGTGNEQFF
. | . | TRBJ1-2 | TRBV18 | TGTGCCAGCTCACCACTCGCAGTAAGCTATGGCTACACCTTC | CASSPLAVSYGYTF
. | TRBD2 | TRBJ2-7 | TRBV2 | TGTGCCAGCCCGGGACTAGCGAGCTCCTACGAGCAGTACTTC | CASPGLASSYEQYF
. | . | TRBJ2-1 | TRBV5-5 | TGTGCCAGCAGAGTCCAATATGAGCAGTTCTTC | CASRVQYEQFF
. | . | TRBJ2-5 | TRBV10-3 | TGTGCCATCAGTGAGGTTAGCGTATCGAAAGAGACCCAGTACTTC | CAISEVSVSKETQYF
. | TRBD1 | TRBJ1-2 | TRBV27 | TGTGCCAGCAGTTTAAACAGGGGGAACTATGGCTACACCTTC | CASSLNRGNYGYTF
. | . | TRBJ2-5 | TRBV7-9 | TGTGCCAGCAGCGCGGGAACGGTAGGGGAGACCCAGTACTTC | CASSAGTVGETQYF
. | . | TRBJ1-2 | TRBV28 | TGTGCCAGCAGTTTAAAAGTTATTGGAATAGGGGCGTTTAACTATGGCTACACCTTC | CASSLKVIGIGAFNYGYTF
. | . | TRBJ2-7 | TRBV2 | TGTGCCAGCAGTCTCGGCCGCAGTACCTACGAGCAGTACTTC | CASSLGRSTYEQYF
. | . | TRBJ2-1 | TRBV2 | TGTGCCAGCAGTGAATTGGGGGGAAGCTACAATGAGCAGTTCTTC | CASSELGGSYNEQFF
. | . | TRBJ1-1 | TRBV5-8 | TGTGCCAGCAGCTTGAGGGGGGGAGGGTTCATACGAGCTTTCTTT | CASSLRGGGFIRAFF
. | TRBD2 | TRBJ2-7 | TRBV9 | TGTGCCAGCAGCGTATCGGCTAGCGGGATCTCCTACGAGCAGTACTTC | CASSVSASGISYEQYF
. | . | TRBJ1-3 | TRBV25-1 | TGTGCCAGCAGTGAAGGGGCGTCCACCATATATTTT | CASSEGASTIYF
. | . | TRBJ1-1 | TRBV28 | TGTGCCAGCAGTTTTTTGGGGTTTGAAGCTTTCTTT | CASSFLGFEAFF
. | . | TRBJ1-1 | TRBV6-5 | TGTGCCAGCATCAAAAGGGCGGGGGCCCCGGCTTTCTTT | CASIKRAGAPAFF
. | TRBD1 | TRBJ2-7 | TRBV6-1 | TGTGCCAGCAGTCCCGGTGACAGGGACAGAGGGGAGCAGTACTTC | CASSPGDRDRGEQYF
. | . | TRBJ2-3 | TRBV5-1 | TGCGCCAGCAGCCTAAAGGACAGCACAGATACGCAGTATTTT | CASSLKDSTDTQYF
. | TRBD1 | TRBJ2-7 | TRBV25-1 | TGTGCCAGCAGTGGTCAGGGGGCCTACGAGCAGTACTTC | CASSGQGAYEQYF
. | . | TRBJ2-3 | TRBV7-6 | TGTGCCAGCAGCAATCCAGGGACAACCGGCAAGTATTTT | CASSNPGTTGKYF
once | . | TRBJ2-7 | TRBV2 | TGTGCCAGCAGTGAACAGTTGCACGAGCAGTACTTC | CASSEQLHEQYF
. | . | TRBJ2-6 | TRBV30 | TGTGCCTCTTGGGGGGCCAACGTCCTGACTTTC | CASWGANVLTF
. | TRBD1 | TRBJ1-4 | TRBV2 | TGTGCCAGCAATCCGGGACAGAATGAAAAACTGTTTTTT | CASNPGQNEKLFF
. | . | TRBJ1-5 | TRBV5-1 | TGCGCCAGCAGCTTAGGGGTAGGCAATCAGCCCCAGCATTTT | CASSLGVGNQPQHF
. | . | TRBJ2-2 | TRBV7-9 | TGTGCCAGCAGACTCGGCTCATCGAACACCGGGGAGCTGTTTTTT | CASRLGSSNTGELFF
. | TRBD1 | TRBJ1-3 | TRBV4-1 | TGCGCCACCTCGAAACTACAGGGGGCTGGAAACACCATATATTTT | CATSKLQGAGNTIYF
few | . | TRBJ2-5 | TRBV6-5 | TGTGCCAGCAGTTACTCTTCCCAAGGAGGGGAAGGGACCCAGTACTTC | CASSYSSQGGEGTQYF
. | . | TRBJ2-1 | TRBV7-3 | TGTGCCAGCAGCTCAAGGTCGGGGACCAATGAGCAGTTCTTC | CASSSRSGTNEQFF
once | TRBD1 | TRBJ2-2 | TRBV27 | TGTGCCAGTTACATTTATGGGACAGCGAACACCGGGGAGCTGTTTTTT | CASYIYGTANTGELFF
. | TRBD2 | TRBJ2-3 | TRBV11-2 | TGTGCCAGCAGCCCTACTAGCGGGATACGCACAGATACGCAGTATTTT | CASSPTSGIRTDTQYF
. | . | TRBJ1-1 | TRBV6-6 | TGTGCCAGCAGTTACTCGGTGGAAATGAACACTGAAGCTTTCTTT | CASSYSVEMNTEAFF
once | . | TRBJ2-1 | TRBV28 | TGTGCCAGCAACCCCCTGCGGCCCTTATTCGGGAATGAGCAGTTCTTC | CASNPLRPLFGNEQFF
. | TRBD1 | TRBJ1-2 | TRBV11-2 | TGTGCCAGCAGCTTAGTCGGGACAGGGGGCGCGAACTACACCTTC | CASSLVGTGGANYTF
few | . | TRBJ2-2 | TRBV10-1 | TGCGCCAGCAGTGAAGGTTCTCCATCCACCGGGGAGCTGTTTTTT | CASSEGSPSTGELFF
. | . | TRBJ1-4 | TRBV7-9 | TGTGCCAGCAGCCTTCGGACAGACCCTAATGAAAAACTGTTTTTT | CASSLRTDPNEKLFF
. | . | TRBJ1-1 | TRBV2 | TGTGCCAGCAGTCCCAGGGAGAGGTCTGAAGCTTTCTTT | CASSPRERSEAFF
. | . | TRBJ1-5 | TRBV23-1 | TGCGCCAGCAGTCAATGGGTGGGCGGCATTAGCAATCAGCCCCAGCATTTT | CASSQWVGGISNQPQHF
once | . | TRBJ2-3 | TRBV5-1 | TGCGCCAGCAGCTGGGGACTCTCAGATACGCAGTATTTT | CASSWGLSDTQYF
. | . | TRBJ2-2 | TRBV19 | TGTGCCAGTAGTATCCTTATGGGGACCGGGGAGCTGTTTTTT | CASSILMGTGELFF
. | TRBD1 | TRBJ1-3 | TRBV30 | TGTGCCTGGGGGACAGGGGCAGGGGGAAACACCATATATTTT | CAWGTGAGGNTIYF
. | . | TRBJ2-2 | TRBV27 | TGTGCCAGCACACCTACACTTCTTGGAGCCGGGGAGCTGTTTTTT | CASTPTLLGAGELFF
. | . | TRBJ2-5 | TRBV27 | TGTGCCAGCAGTTTCCAGGGCGTCCAAGAGACCCAGTACTTC | CASSFQGVQETQYF
. | . | TRBJ2-4 | TRBV21-1 | TGTGCCAGCAGCGCCCGGGACAGGGGTGACATTCAGTACTTC | CASSARDRGDIQYF
. | TRBD2 | TRBJ2-2 | TRBV28 | TGTGCCAGCAGTCCACAACTAGCGGGTTCCACCGGGGAGCTGTTTTTT | CASSPQLAGSTGELFF
few | . | TRBJ2-1 | TRBV7-2 | TGTGCCAGCACCCCAGAGGCCCTAAGCTCCTACAATGAGCAGTTCTTC | CASTPEALSSYNEQFF
. | TRBD2 | TRBJ2-1 | TRBV29-1 | TGCAGCGTAAGTTCTTCGGCGGGAGGCCTTGCGGAGCAGTTCTTC | CSVSSSAGGLAEQFF
. | TRBD2 | TRBJ2-7 | TRBV18 | TGTGCCAGCTCACCATCTGGGGGGGTTGGACGCTCCTACGAGCAGTACTTC | CASSPSGGVGRSYEQYF
. | TRBD1 | TRBJ2-7 | TRBV19 | TGTGCCAGTAGTGTCGCCTGGGACAGGGACGAGCAGTACTTC | CASSVAWDRDEQYF
. | . | TRBJ1-5 | TRBV19 | TGTGCCAGTAAACACAGGGTTGGTGCGGGCAATCAGCCCCAGCATTTT | CASKHRVGAGNQPQHF
. | . | TRBJ1-1 | TRBV18 | TGTGCCAGCTCCCAATCAACTGAAGCTTTCTTT | CASSQSTEAFF
. | . | TRBJ1-1 | TRBV7-9 | TGTGCCAGCAGCTTAGTGCCAGCGAACACTGAAGCTTTCTTT | CASSLVPANTEAFF
. | . | TRBJ2-1 | TRBV28 | TGTGCCAGCAGCCCCGCCCGACAGAGCTACAATGAGCAGTTCTTC | CASSPARQSYNEQFF
few | . | TRBJ1-2 | TRBV19 | TGTGCCAGTAGTCTGGGGGCCGGGGTCTATGGCTACACCTTC | CASSLGAGVYGYTF
. | . | TRBJ2-1 | TRBV5-1 | TGCGCCAGCAGCTCCCTTCGAGAGTCTGAGCAGTTCTTC | CASSSLRESEQFF
. | . | TRBJ2-7 | TRBV5-6 | TGTGCCAGCAGAAGAGTCGACCCCAGGGGCGAGCAGTACTTC | CASRRVDPRGEQYF
. | TRBD1 | TRBJ2-1 | TRBV7-2 | TGTGCCAGCAGCCGGGGACAGGGCGCATTTTATGAGCAGTTCTTC | CASSRGQGAFYEQFF